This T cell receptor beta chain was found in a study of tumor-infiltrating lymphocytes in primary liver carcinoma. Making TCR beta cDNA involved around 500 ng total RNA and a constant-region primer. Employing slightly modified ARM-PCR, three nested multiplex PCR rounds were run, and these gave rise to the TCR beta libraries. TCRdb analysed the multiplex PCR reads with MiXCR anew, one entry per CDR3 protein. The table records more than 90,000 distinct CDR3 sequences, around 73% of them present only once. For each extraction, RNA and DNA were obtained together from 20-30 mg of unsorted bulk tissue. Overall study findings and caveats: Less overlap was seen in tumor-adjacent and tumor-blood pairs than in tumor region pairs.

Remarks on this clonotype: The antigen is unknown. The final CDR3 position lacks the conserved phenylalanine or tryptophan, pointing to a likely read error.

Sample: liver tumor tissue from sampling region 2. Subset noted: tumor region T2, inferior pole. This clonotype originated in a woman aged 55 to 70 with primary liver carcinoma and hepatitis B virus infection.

The CDR3 region has the DNA TGTGCCAGCTGCCACCTTGGGGGGTATGGCTACACCATC. Protein sequence: CASCHLGGYGYTI. The chain employs TRBV14 and TRBJ1-2, with D tentatively TRBD1 (5 bases). Germline loops: CDR1 SGHDN, CDR2 FVKESK. The CDR3 loop spans 13 amino acids.